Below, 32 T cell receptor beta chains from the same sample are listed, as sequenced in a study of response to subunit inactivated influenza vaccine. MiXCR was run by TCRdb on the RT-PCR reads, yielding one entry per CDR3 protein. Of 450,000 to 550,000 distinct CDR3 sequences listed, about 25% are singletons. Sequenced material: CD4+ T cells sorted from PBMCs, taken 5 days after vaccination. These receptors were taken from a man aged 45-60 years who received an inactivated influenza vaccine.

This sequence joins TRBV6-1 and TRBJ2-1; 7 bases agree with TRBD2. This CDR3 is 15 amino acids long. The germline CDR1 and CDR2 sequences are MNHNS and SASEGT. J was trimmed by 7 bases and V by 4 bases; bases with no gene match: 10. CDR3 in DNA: TGTGCCAGCAGTGCACCGGGACTAAGTTTAAATGAGCAGTTCTTC. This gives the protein CASSAPGLSLNEQFF.

This CDR3 reads CASSIGETYEQYF. DNA for the CDR3: TGTGCCAGTAGTATTGGAGAAACCTACGAGCAGTACTTC. The chain carries TRBV19 and TRBJ2-7; no reliable D call. Trimming pared 3 bases from V and 2 bases from J, leaving 8 bases between. The CDR3 covers 13 residues. Per germline, CDR1 LNHDA and CDR2 SQIVND (reference sequence).

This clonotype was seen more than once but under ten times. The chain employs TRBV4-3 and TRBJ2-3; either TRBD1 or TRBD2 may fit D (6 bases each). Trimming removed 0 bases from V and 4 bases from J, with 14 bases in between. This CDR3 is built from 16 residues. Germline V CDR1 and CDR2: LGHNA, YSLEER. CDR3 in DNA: TGCGCCAGCAGCCAAGATATGGGGGGCCGGGCAGATACGCAGTATTTT. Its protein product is CASSQDMGGRADTQYF.

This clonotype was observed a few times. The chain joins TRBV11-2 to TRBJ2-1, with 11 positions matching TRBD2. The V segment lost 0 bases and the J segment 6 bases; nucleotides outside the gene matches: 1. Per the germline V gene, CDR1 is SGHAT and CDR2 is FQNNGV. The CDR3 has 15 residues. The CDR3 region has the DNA TGTGCCAGCAGCTTAGATAGCGGGAGGGCCAATGAGCAGTTCTTC. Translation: CASSLDSGRANEQFF. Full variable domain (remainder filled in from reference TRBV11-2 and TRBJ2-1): EAGVAQSPRYKIIEKRQSVAFWCNPISGHATLYWYQQILGQGPKLLIQFQNNGVVDDSQLPKDRFSAERLKGVDSTLKIQPAKLEDSAVYLCASSLDSGRANEQFFGPGTRLTVL.

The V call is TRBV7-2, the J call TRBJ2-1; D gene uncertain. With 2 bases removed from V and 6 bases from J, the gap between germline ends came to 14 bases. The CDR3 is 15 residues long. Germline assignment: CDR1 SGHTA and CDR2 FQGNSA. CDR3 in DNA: TGTGCCAGCAGCTTATACCGGCCGATGTCCAATGAGCAGTTCTTC. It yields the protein CASSLYRPMSNEQFF. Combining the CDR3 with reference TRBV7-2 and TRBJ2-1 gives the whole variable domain GAGVSQSPSNKVTEKGKDVELRCDPISGHTALYWYRQSLGQGLEFLIYFQGNSAPDKSGLPSDRFSAERTGGSVSTLTIQRTQQEDSAVYLCASSLYRPMSNEQFFGPGTRLTVL.

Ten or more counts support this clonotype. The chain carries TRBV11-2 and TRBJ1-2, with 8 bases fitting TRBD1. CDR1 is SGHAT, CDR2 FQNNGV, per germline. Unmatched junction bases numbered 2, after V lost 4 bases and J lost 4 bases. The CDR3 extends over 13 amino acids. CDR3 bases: TGTGCCAGCAGCTCGACAGGGGTCTATGGCTACACCTTC. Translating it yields CASSSTGVYGYTF.

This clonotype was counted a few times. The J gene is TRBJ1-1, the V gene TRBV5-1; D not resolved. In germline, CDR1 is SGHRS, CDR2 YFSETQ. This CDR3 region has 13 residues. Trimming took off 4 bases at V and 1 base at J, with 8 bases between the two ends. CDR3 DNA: TGCGCCAGCAGCCATTTAGAGAACACTGAAGCTTTCTTT. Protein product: CASSHLENTEAFF.

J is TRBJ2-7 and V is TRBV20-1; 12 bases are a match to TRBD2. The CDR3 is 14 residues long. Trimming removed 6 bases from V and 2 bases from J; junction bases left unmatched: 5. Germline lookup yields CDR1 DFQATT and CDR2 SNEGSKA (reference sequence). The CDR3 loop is CSATSGGTTYEQYF. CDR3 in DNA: TGCAGTGCGACTAGCGGGGGAACCACCTACGAGCAGTACTTC.

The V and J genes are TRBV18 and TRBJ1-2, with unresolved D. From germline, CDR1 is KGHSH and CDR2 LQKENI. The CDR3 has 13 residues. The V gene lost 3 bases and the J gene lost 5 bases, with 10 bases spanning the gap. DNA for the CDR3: TGTGCCAGCTCACCCCCGACGGATTATGGCTACACCTTC. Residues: CASSPPTDYGYTF.

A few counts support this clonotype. CDR3 region: CASSATRDNEQFF. CDR3 coding DNA: TGCGCCAGCTCCGCCACCCGGGACAATGAGCAGTTCTTC. The chain uses TRBV5-1 and TRBJ2-1; D remains unclear. Germline V gene sequence: CDR1 SGHRS, CDR2 YFSETQ. V was cut by 7 bases and J by 5 bases, with 13 bases left in between. The CDR3 runs 13 residues.

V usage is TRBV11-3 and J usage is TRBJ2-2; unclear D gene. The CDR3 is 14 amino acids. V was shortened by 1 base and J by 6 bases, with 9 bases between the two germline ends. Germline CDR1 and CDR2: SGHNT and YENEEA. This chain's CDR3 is CASSLGLDAGELFF. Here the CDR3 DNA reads TGTGCCAGCAGCTTAGGATTGGATGCCGGGGAGCTGTTTTTT.

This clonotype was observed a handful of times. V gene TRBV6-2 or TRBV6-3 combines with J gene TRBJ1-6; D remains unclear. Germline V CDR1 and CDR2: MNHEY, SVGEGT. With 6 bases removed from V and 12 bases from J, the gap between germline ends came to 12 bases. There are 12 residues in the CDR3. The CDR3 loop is CASSLVLGPLHF. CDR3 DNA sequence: TGTGCCAGCAGCCTCGTCTTAGGACCCCTCCACTTT.

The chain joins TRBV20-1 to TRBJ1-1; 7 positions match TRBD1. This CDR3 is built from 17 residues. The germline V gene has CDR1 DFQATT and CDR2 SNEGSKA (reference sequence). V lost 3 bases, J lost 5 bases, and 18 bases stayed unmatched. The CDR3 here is CSASTGMTGRGWTEAFF. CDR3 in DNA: TGCAGTGCTAGCACGGGGATGACAGGGCGAGGGTGGACTGAAGCTTTCTTT.

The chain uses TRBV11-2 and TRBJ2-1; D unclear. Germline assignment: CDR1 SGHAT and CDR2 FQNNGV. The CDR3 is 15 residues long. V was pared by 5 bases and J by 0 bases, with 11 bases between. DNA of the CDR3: TGTGCCAGCAGCCCGCAGGTCCTCTCCTACAATGAGCAGTTCTTC. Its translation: CASSPQVLSYNEQFF.

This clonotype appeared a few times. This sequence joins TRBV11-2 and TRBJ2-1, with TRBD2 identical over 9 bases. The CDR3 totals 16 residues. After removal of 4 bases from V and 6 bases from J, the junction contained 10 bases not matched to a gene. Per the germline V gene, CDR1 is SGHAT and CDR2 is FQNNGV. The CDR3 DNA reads TGTGCCAGCAGCTCCCGACTAGCGGAGCCGACCAATGAGCAGTTCTTC. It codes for CASSSRLAEPTNEQFF.

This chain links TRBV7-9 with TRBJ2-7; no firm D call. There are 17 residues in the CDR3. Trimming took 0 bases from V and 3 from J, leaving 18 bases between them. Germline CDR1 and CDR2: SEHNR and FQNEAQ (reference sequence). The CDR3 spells CASSLALRSGPYYEQYF. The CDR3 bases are TGTGCCAGCAGCTTAGCGCTCCGGTCAGGACCATACTACGAGCAGTACTTC.

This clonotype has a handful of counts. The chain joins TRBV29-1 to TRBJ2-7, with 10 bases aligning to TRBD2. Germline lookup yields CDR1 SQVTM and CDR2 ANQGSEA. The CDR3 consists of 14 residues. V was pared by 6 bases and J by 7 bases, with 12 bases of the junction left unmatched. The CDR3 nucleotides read TGCAGCGTGAAAAATCGGCTAGCGGGAGATGAGCAGTACTTC. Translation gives CSVKNRLAGDEQYF.

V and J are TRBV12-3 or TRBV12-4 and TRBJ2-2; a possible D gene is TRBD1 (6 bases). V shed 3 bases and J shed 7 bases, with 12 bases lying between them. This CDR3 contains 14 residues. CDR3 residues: CASSFSRGSGELFF. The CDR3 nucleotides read TGTGCCAGCAGTTTTAGCAGGGGCAGCGGGGAGCTGTTTTTT.

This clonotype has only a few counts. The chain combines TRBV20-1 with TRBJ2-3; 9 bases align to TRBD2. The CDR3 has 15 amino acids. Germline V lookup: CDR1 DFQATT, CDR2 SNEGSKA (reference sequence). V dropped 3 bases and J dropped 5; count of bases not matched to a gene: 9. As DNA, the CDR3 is TGCAGTGCTAGTCCCTTAGCGGGAGAAGTAGATACGCAGTATTTT. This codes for CSASPLAGEVDTQYF.

CDR3 bases: TGCGCCAGCAGCGTGGACTGGAATCAGCCCCAGCATTTT. Its translation is CASSVDWNQPQHF. This chain joins TRBV5-1 and TRBJ1-5, with D hard to call. Germline V gene data show CDR1 as SGHRS and CDR2 as YFSETQ. Trimming shortened V by 4 bases and J by 4 bases, and 9 bases separated the two germline ends. This CDR3 has 13 residues.

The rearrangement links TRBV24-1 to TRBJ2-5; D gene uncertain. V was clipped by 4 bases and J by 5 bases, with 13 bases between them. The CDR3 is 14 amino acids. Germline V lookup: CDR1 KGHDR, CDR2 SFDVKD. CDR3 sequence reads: CATSEIFQRETQYF. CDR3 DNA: TGTGCCACCAGTGAGATTTTCCAACGGGAGACCCAGTACTTC.

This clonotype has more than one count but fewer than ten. DNA of the CDR3: TGCAGTGCTGAACCCCAGGGGGCGCGCGAAAACACCATATATTTT. It is translated as CSAEPQGARENTIYF. The rearrangement links TRBV20-1 to TRBJ1-3, with 8 nucleotides matching TRBD1. The V and J ends lost 5 bases and 6 bases, in that order; junction bases with no gene match: 12. This CDR3 spans 15 amino acids. CDR1 is DFQATT and CDR2 is SNEGSKA in the germline V gene (reference sequence).

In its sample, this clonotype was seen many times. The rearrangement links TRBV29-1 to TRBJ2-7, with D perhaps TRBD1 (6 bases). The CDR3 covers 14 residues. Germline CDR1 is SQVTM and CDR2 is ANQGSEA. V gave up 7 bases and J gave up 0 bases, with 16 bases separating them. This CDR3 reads CSARKDSTSYEQYF. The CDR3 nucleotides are TGCAGCGCCCGTAAGGACAGCACCTCCTACGAGCAGTACTTC.

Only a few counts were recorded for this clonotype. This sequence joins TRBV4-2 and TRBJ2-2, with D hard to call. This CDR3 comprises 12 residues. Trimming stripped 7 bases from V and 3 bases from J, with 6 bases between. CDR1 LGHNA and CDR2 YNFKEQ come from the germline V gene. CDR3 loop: CASKKDTGELFF. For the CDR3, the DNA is TGTGCCAGCAAGAAAGACACCGGGGAGCTGTTTTTT.

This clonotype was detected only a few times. The CDR3 sequence is CASSQNRDSGVDTQYF. The DNA of the CDR3 is TGTGCCAGCAGTCAAAACCGGGACTCCGGGGTGGATACGCAGTATTTT. V is TRBV4-2 and J is TRBJ2-3; the D gene is possibly TRBD2 (6 bases). The CDR3 totals 16 residues. Trimming took 6 bases from V and 6 from J, leaving 22 bases between them. Germline CDR1 reads LGHNA; CDR2 reads YNFKEQ.

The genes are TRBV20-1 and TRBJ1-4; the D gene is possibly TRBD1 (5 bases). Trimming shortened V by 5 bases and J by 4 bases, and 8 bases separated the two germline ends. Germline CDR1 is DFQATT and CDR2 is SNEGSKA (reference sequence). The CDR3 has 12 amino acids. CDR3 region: CSAGGGNEKLFF. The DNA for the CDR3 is TGCAGTGCTGGGGGGGGTAATGAAAAACTGTTTTTT.

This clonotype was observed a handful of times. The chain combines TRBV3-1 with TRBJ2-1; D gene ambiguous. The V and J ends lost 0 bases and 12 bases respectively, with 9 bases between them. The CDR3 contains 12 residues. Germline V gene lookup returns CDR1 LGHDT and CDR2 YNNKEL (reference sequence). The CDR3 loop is CASSQETEAQFF. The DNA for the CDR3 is TGTGCCAGCAGCCAAGAAACCGAGGCGCAGTTCTTC.

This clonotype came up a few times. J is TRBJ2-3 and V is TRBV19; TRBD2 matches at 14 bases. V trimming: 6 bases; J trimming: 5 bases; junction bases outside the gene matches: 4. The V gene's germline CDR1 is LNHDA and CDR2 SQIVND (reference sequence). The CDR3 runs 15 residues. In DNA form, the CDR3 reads TGTGCCAGTAGGGGACTAGCGGGGGTCCGAGATACGCAGTATTTT. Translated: CASRGLAGVRDTQYF.

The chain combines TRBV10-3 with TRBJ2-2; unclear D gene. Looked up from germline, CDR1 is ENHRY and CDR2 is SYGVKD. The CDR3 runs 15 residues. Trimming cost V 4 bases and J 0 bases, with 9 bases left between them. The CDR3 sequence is CAISAQNSNTGELFF. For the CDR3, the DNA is TGTGCCATCAGTGCTCAGAACTCGAACACCGGGGAGCTGTTTTTT.

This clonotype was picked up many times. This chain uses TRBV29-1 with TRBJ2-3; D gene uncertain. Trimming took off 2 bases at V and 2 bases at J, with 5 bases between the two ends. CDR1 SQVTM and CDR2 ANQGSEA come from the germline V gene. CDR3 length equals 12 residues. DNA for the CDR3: TGCAGCGTTGAAATTGACACAGATACGCAGTATTTT. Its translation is CSVEIDTDTQYF.

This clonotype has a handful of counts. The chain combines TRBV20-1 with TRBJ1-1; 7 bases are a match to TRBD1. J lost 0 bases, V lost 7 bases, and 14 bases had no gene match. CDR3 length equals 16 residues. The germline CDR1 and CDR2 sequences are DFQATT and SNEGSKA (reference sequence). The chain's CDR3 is CSVPDRQGLMNTEAFF. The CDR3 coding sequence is TGCAGTGTTCCGGACCGACAGGGTTTGATGAACACTGAAGCTTTCTTT.

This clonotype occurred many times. In nucleotides, the CDR3 is TGCGCCAGCGGGACAGGGTACAATGAGCAGTTCTTC. Translating gives CASGTGYNEQFF. V and J are TRBV5-1 and TRBJ2-1, with TRBD1 matching over 9 bases. J gave up 4 bases and V 7 bases, and 0 bases lay outside the gene matches. Germline V gene data show CDR1 as SGHRS and CDR2 as YFSETQ. This CDR3 spans 12 amino acids.